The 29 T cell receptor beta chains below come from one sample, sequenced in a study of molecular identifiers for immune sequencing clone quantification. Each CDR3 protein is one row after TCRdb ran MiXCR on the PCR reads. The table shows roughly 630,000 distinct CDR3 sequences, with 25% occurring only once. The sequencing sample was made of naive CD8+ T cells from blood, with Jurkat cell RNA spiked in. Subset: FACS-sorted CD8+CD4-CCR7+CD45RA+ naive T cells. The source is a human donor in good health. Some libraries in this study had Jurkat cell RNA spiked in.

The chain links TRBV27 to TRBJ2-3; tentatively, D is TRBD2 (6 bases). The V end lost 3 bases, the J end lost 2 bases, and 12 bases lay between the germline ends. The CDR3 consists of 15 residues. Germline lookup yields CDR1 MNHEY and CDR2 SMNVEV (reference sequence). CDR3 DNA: TGTGCCAGCAGTTTTGGTGGAGGGTACACAGATACGCAGTATTTT. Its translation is CASSFGGGYTDTQYF.

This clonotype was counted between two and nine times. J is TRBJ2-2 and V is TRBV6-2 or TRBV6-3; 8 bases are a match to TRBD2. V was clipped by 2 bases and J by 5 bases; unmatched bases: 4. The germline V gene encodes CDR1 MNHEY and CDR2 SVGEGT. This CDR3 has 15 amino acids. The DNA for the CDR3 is TGTGCCAGCAGTTACGATATAGCGGGAACCGGGGAGCTGTTTTTT. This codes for CASSYDIAGTGELFF.

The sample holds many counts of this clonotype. The CDR3 DNA reads TGCAGCGTTGAAGGGTTGACTAGCGGAGCTCTAGCCAAAAACATTCAGTACTTC. Amino acids: CSVEGLTSGALAKNIQYF. The V call is TRBV29-1, the J call TRBJ2-4; 9 bases are a match to TRBD2. From germline, CDR1 is SQVTM and CDR2 ANQGSEA. V gave up 1 base and J gave up 0 bases; unmatched junction bases: 10. CDR3 size: 18 residues.

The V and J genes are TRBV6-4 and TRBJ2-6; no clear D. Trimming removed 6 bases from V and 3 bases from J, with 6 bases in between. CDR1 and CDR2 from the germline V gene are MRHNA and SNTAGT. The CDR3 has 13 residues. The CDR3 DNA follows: TGTGCCAGCAGAGAAGATGGGGCCAACGTCCTGACTTTC. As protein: CASREDGANVLTF.

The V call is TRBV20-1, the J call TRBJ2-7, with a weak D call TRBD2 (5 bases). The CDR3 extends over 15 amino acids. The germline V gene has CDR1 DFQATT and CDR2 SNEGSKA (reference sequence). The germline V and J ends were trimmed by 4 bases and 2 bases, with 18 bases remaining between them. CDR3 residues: CSANQLVVLTYEQYF. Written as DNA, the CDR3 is TGCAGTGCTAATCAACTAGTCGTGCTTACCTACGAGCAGTACTTC.

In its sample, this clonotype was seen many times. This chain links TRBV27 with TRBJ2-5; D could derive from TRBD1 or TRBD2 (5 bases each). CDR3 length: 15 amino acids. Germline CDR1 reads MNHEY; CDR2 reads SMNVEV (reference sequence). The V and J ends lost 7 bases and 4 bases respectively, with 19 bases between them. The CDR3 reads CASKARGRLGETQYF. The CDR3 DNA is TGTGCCAGCAAGGCCCGGGGCCGTTTGGGAGAGACCCAGTACTTC.

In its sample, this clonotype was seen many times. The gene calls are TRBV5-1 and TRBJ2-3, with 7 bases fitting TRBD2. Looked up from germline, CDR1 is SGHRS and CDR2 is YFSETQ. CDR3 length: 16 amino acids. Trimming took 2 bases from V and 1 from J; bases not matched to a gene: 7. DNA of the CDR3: TGCGCCAGCAGCTTCGGACGGGGGGATCGCACAGATACGCAGTATTTT. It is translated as CASSFGRGDRTDTQYF.

CDR3 amino acids: CASSLRGGPYNEQFF. The CDR3 nucleotides read TGTGCCAGCAGTTTGAGGGGGGGGCCCTACAATGAGCAGTTCTTC. The rearrangement uses TRBV12-3 or TRBV12-4 and TRBJ2-1; possibly TRBD2 for D (7 bases). Trimming shortened V by 3 bases and J by 2 bases, and 11 bases separated the two germline ends. The CDR3 is 15 residues long.

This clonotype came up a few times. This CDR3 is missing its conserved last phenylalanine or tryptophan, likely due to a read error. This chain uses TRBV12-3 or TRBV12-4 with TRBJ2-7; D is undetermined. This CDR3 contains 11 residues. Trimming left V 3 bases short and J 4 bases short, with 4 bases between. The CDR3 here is CASSLGYEQYL. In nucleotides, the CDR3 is TGTGCCAGCAGTTTGGGGTACGAGCAGTACCTC.

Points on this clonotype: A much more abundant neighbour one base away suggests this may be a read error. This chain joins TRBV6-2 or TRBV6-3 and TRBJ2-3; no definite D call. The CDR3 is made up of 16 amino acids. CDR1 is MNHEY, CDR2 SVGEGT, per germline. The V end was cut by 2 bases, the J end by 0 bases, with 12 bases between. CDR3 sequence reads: CASSYTRIFSTDTQYF. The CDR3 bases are TGTGCCAGCAGTTACACAAGGATCTTCAGCACAGATACGCAGTATTTT.

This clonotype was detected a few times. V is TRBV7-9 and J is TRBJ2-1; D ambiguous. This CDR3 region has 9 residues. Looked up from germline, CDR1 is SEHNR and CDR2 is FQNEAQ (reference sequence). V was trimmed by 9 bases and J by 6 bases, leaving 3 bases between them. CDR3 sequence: CASTNEQFF. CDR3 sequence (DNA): TGTGCCAGTACCAATGAGCAGTTCTTC.

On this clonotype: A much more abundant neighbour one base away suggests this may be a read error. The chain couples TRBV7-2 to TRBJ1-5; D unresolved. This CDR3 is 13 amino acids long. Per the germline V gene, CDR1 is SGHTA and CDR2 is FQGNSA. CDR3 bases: TGTGCCACCAGCTTAGCATCGACTCAGCCCCAGCATTTT. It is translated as CATSLASTQPQHF. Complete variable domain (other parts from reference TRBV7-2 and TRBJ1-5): GAGVSQSPSNKVTEKGKDVELRCDPISGHTALYWYRQSLGQGLEFLIYFQGNSAPDKSGLPSDRFSAERTGGSVSTLTIQRTQQEDSAVYLCATSLASTQPQHFGDGTRLSIL.

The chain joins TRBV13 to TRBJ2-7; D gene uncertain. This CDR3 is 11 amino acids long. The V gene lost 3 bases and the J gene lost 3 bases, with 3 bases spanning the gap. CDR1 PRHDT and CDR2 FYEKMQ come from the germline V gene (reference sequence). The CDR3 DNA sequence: TGTGCCAGCAGCTTGATCTACGAGCAGTACTTC. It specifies CASSLIYEQYF.

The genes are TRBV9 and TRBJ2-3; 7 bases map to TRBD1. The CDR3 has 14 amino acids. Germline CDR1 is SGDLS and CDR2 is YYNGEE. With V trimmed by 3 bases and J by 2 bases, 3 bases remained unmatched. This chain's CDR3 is CASSEGALTDTQYF. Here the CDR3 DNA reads TGTGCCAGCAGCGAGGGGGCCCTCACAGATACGCAGTATTTT.

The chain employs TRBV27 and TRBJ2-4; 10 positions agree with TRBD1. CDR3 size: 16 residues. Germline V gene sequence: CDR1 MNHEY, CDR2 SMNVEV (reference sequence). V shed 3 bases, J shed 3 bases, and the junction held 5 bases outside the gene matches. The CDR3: CASSLTGGAGKNIQYF. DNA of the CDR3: TGTGCCAGCAGTTTGACAGGGGGCGCGGGCAAAAACATTCAGTACTTC.

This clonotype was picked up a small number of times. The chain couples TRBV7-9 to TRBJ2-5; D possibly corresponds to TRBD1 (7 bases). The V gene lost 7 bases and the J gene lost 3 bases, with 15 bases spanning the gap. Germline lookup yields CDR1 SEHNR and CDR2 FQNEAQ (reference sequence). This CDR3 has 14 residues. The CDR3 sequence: CASTPGGSEETQYF. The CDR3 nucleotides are TGTGCCAGCACCCCAGGGGGGTCCGAAGAGACCCAGTACTTC. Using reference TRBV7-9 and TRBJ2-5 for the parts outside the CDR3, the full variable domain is DTGVSQNPRHKITKRGQNVTFRCDPISEHNRLYWYRQTLGQGPEFLTYFQNEAQLEKSRLLSDRFSAERPKGSFSTLEIQRTEQGDSAMYLCASTPGGSEETQYFGPGTRLLVL.

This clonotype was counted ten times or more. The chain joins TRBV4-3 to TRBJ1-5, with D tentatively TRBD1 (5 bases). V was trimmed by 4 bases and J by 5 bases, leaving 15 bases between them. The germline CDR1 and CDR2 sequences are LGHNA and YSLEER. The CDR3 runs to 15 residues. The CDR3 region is CASSPGGGRHQPQHF. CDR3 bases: TGCGCCAGCAGCCCGGGGGGGGGTAGGCATCAGCCCCAGCATTTT.

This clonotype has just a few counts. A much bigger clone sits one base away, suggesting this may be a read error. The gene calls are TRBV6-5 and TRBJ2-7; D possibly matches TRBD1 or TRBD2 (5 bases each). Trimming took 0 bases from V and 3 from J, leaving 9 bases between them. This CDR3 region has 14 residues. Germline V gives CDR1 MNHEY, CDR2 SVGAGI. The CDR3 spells CASSYSWGIYEQYF. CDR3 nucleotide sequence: TGTGCCAGCAGTTACTCGTGGGGGATCTACGAGCAGTACTTC.

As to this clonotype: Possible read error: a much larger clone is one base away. CDR3 coding DNA: TGTGCCAGCAGCCCAACTGAGCGGGGGGACGGAGATGCGCAGTATTTT. Its protein is CASSPTERGDGDAQYF. This rearrangement joins TRBV3-1 to TRBJ2-3; 9 bases match TRBD2. CDR1 and CDR2 from the germline V gene are LGHDT and YNNKEL (reference sequence). This CDR3 is built from 16 residues.

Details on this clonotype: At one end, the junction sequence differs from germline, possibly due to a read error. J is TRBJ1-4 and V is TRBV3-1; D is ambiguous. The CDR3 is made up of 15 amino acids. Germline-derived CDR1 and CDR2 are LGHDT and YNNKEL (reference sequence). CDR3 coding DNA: TGTGCCGGCAGCTACCGCGCAGACACTAATGAAAAACTGTTTTTT. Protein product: CAGSYRADTNEKLFF.

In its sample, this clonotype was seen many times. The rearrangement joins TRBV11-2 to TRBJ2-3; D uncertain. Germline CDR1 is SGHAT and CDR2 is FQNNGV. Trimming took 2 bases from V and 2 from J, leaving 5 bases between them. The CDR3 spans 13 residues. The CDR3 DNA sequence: TGTGCCAGCAGCTTACGGACCACAGATACGCAGTATTTT. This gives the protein CASSLRTTDTQYF. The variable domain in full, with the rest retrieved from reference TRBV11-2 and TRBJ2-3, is EAGVAQSPRYKIIEKRQSVAFWCNPISGHATLYWYQQILGQGPKLLIQFQNNGVVDDSQLPKDRFSAERLKGVDSTLKIQPAKLEDSAVYLCASSLRTTDTQYFGPGTRLTVL.

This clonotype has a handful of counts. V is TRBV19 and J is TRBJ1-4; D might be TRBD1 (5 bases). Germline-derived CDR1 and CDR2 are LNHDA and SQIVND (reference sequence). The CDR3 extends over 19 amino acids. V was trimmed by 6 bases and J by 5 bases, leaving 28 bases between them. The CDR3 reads CASRPLPGQDEMGNEKLFF. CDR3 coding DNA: TGTGCCAGTAGACCCCTTCCGGGGCAGGATGAAATGGGAAATGAAAAACTGTTTTTT. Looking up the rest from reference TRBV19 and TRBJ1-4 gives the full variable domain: DGGITQSPKYLFRKEGQNVTLSCEQNLNHDAMYWYRQDPGQGLRLIYYSQIVNDFQKGDIAEGYSVSREKKESFPLTVTSAQKNPTAFYLCASRPLPGQDEMGNEKLFFGSGTQLSVL.

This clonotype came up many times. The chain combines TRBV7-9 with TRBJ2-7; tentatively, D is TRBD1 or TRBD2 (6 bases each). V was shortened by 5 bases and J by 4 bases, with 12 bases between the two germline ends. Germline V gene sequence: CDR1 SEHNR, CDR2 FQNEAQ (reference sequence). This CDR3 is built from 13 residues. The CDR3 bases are TGTGCCAGCAGCGCACCGGGGGCTTACGAGCAGTACTTC. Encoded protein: CASSAPGAYEQYF.

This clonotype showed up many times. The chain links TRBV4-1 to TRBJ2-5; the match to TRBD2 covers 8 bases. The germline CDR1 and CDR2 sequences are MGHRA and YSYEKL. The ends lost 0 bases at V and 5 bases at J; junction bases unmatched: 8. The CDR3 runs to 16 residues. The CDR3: CASSQEGLAGYETQYF. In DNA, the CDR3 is TGCGCCAGCAGCCAAGAAGGATTAGCGGGGTATGAGACCCAGTACTTC.

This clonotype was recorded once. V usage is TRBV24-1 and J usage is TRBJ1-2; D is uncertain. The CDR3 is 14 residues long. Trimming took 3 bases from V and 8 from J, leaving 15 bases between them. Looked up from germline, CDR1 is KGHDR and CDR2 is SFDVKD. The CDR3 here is CATSDLSEPEGYTF. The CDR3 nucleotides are TGTGCCACCAGTGATCTCTCCGAACCAGAAGGCTACACCTTC.

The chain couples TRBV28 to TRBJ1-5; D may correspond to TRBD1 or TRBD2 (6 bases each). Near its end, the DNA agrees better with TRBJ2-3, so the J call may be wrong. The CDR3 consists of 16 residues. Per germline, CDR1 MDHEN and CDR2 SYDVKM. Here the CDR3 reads CASSPGGPVSNQPQYF. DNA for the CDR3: TGTGCCAGCAGTCCCGGGGGCCCTGTTAGCAATCAGCCCCAGTATTTT.

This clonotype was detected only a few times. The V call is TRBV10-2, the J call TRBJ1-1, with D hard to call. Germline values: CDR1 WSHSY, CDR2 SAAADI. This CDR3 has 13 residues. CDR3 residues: CATRMGAGTEAFF. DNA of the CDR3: TGCGCTACCAGGATGGGCGCGGGTACTGAAGCTTTCTTT.

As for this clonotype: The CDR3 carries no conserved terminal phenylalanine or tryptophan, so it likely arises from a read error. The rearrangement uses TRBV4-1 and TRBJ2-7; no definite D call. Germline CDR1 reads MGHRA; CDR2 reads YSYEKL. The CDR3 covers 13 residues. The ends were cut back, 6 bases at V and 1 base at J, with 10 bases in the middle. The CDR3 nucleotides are TGCGCCAGCAGTCCCCGGGTGTCCTACGAGCAGTACTCC. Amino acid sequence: CASSPRVSYEQYS.

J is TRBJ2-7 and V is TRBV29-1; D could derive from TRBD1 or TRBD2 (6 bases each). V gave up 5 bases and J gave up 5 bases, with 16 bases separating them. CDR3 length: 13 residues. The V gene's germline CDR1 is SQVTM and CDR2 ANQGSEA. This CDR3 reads CSVPGVQGHEQYF. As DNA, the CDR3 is TGCAGCGTTCCGGGGGTACAGGGCCACGAGCAGTACTTC.